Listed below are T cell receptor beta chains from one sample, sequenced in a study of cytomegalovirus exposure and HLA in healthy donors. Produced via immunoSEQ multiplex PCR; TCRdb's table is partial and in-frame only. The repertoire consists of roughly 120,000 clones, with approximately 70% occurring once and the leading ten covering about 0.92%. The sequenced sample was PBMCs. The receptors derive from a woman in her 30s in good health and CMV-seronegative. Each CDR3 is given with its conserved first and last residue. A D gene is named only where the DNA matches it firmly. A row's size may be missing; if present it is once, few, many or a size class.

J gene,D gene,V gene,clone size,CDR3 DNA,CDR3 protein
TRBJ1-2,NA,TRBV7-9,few,TGTGCCAGCAGCTTGCGTCCGCACTATGGCTACACCTTC,CASSLRPHYGYTF
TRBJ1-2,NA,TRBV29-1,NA,TGCAGCGTAGCCACAGGGAATGGCTACACCTTC,CSVATGNGYTF
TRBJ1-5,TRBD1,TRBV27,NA,TGTGCCAGCAGTTTGGGACAGATCAGTGGGCCCCAGCATTTT,CASSLGQISGPQHF
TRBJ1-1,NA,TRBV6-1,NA,TGTGCCAGCAGTGTGTCCCGGGTGAACACTGAAGCTTTCTTT,CASSVSRVNTEAFF
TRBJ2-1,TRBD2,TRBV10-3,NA,TGTGCCACCCGTGACCCCTCTAGCGGTCTGAACAATGAGCAGTTCTTC,CATRDPSSGLNNEQFF
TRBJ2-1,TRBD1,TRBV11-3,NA,TGTGCCAGCAGCACTAAAAGGACAGGGCAGCGCAATGAGCAGTTCTTC,CASSTKRTGQRNEQFF
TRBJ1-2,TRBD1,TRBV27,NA,TGTGCCAGCAGTCCAACAGGGGTCTATGGCTACACCTTC,CASSPTGVYGYTF
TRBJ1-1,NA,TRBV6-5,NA,TGTGCCAGCAATCGCCAGGAGGGTACTGAAGCTTTCTTT,CASNRQEGTEAFF
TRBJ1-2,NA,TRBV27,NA,TGTGCCAGCAGTTATGGACTCAACTATGGCTACACCTTC,CASSYGLNYGYTF
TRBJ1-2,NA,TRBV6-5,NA,TGTGCCAGCAGTACCGGAGTCTCGGGGATCGGCTACACCTTC,CASSTGVSGIGYTF
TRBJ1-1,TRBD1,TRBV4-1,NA,TGCGCCAGCAGCCAAGCTATCAGGGGGTCCCGAGGGAGGAACGCTGAAGCTTTCTTT,CASSQAIRGSRGRNAEAFF
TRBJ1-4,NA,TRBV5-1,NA,TGCGCCAGCAGCTTGGGGTATCTAAATGAAAAACTGTTTTTT,CASSLGYLNEKLFF
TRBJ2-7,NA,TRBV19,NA,TGTGCCAGTAGTATAGGAGAGGGTGGGGAACCCTACGAGCAGTACTTC,CASSIGEGGEPYEQYF
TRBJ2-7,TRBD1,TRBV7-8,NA,TGTGCCAGCAGCTTAGATTTTCAGGGACAGGGTTTTTACGAGCAGTACTTC,CASSLDFQGQGFYEQYF
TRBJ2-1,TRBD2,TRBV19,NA,TGTGCCAGTTCTCGGACTAGCGGTACCAATGAGCAGTTCTTC,CASSRTSGTNEQFF
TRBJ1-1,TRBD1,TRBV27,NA,TGTGCCAGCAGGGGGTGGGACAGCGTGAACACTGAAGCTTTCTTT,CASRGWDSVNTEAFF
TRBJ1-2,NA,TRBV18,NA,TGTGCCAGCTCACGATCCCAGGGGTCCGGCTATGGCTACACCTTC,CASSRSQGSGYGYTF
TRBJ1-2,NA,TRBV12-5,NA,TGTGCTAGTGGTTTGGTACCCCGGGACAACGCTAACTATGGCTACACCTTC,CASGLVPRDNANYGYTF
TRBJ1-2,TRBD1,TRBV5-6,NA,TGTGCCAGCAGACGAACAGGGGGGACCGGCTACACCTTC,CASRRTGGTGYTF
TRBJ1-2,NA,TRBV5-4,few,TGTGCCAGCAGCCCCACGATAGCGACCCTCGGGAACTATGGCTACACCTTC,CASSPTIATLGNYGYTF
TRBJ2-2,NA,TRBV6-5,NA,TGTGCCAGCAGTTACTCAGGCGGGACCGGGGAGCTGTTTTTT,CASSYSGGTGELFF
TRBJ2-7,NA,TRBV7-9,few,TGTGCCAGCAGCCCCCTCTCCTACGAGCAGTACTTC,CASSPLSYEQYF
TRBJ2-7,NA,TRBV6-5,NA,TGTGCCAGCAGTGCTAACTCCTACGAGCAGTACTTC,CASSANSYEQYF
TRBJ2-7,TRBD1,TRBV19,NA,TGTGCCAGTAGTTTCACCGGGACAGGGGCCGAGCAGTACTTC,CASSFTGTGAEQYF
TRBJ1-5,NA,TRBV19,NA,TGTGCCAGTAGAGGGAGAGGCCAGCCCCAGCATTTT,CASRGRGQPQHF
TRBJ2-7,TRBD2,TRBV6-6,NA,TGTGCCAGCAGTACGCCGGGACTAGCGGGAGATTGGTACTTC,CASSTPGLAGDWYF
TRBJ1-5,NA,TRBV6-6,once,TGTGCCAGCACCCTAGCGCAACAGGACTATCAGCCCCAGCATTTT,CASTLAQQDYQPQHF
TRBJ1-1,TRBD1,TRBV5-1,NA,TGCGCCAGCAGCTTAGTGACAGGGATGAACACTGAAGCTTTCTTT,CASSLVTGMNTEAFF
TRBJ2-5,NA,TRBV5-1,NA,TGCGCCAGCAGCATAGACCAAGAGACCCAGTACTTC,CASSIDQETQYF
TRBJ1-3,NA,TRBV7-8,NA,TGTGCCAGCAGCAGCCAGGGCCCTGGAAACACCATATATTTT,CASSSQGPGNTIYF
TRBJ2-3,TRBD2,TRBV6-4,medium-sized,TGTGCCAGCAGTGACTCTAGCGGGGGGGCCACAGATACGCAGTATTTT,CASSDSSGGATDTQYF
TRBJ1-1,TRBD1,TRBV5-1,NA,TGCGCCAGCAGCGAGGACAGGGGATTCGGCACTGAAGCTTTCTTT,CASSEDRGFGTEAFF
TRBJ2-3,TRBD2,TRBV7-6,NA,TGTGCCAGCAGCTTATTAGCGGGGGGGACTAGCACAGATACGCAGTATTTT,CASSLLAGGTSTDTQYF
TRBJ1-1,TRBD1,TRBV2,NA,TGTGCCAGCAGGGAACAGGGGTGGCACACTGAAGCTTTCTTT,CASREQGWHTEAFF
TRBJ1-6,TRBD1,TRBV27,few,TGTGCCAGCAGTCCAAATTCCGGGGGACAGGGGTTTTCACCCCTCCACTTT,CASSPNSGGQGFSPLHF
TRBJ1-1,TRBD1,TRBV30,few,TGTGCCTGGAGGGCCGGGACAGGGGCCACTGAAGCTTTCTTT,CAWRAGTGATEAFF
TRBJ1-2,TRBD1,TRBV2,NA,TGTGCCAGCAGTGAGACAGGGGCTAACTATGGCTACACCTTC,CASSETGANYGYTF
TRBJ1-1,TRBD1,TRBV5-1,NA,TGCGCCAGCAGCTTGGGGACAGGGCTCCCTGAAGCTTTCTTT,CASSLGTGLPEAFF
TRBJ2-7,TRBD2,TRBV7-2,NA,TGTGCCAGCAGCTCCATAGCGGGGGGAACCTACGAGCAGTACTTC,CASSSIAGGTYEQYF
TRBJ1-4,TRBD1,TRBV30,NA,TGTGCCTGGAGTGTACCAGGGGGAGATGAAAAACTGTTTTTT,CAWSVPGGDEKLFF
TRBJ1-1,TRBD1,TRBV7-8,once,TGTGCCAGCAGCCCTAGGACAGGAAAAAACACTGAAGCTTTCTTT,CASSPRTGKNTEAFF
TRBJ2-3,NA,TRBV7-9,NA,TGTGCCAGCAGCTCCTCAGTGGCAGATACGCAGTATTTT,CASSSSVADTQYF
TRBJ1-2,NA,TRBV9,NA,TGTGCCAGCAGCATTACAAGACTCGCATATGGCTACACCTTC,CASSITRLAYGYTF
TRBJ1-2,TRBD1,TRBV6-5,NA,TGTGCCAGCAGTTCCGGGACAGGGTATCCTAACTATGGCTACACCTTC,CASSSGTGYPNYGYTF
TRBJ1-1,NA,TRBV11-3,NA,TGTGCCAGCAGCTTAGAAGGGGGGGAGAACACTGAAGCTTTCTTT,CASSLEGGENTEAFF
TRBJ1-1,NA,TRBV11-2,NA,TGTGCCAGCAGCTTAGCGGCTGAGAGGCTGAACACTGAAGCTTTCTTT,CASSLAAERLNTEAFF
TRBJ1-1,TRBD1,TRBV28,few,TGTGCCAGCAGGGGTGGACAGGGGACTGAAGCTTTCTTT,CASRGGQGTEAFF
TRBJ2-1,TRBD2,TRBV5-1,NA,TGCGCCAGCAGCGGGACTAGCGGAAACAATGAGCAGTTCTTC,CASSGTSGNNEQFF
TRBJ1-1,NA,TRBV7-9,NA,TGTGCCAGCAGCTTAGAGGGGCCTGAAGCTTTCTTT,CASSLEGPEAFF
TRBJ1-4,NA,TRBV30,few,TGTGCCTGGAGTGAAGGGCGGGGGCAGGGATCAGAACTGTTTTTT,CAWSEGRGQGSELFF
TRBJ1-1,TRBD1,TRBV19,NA,TGTGCCAGTAGTGCCCAGGGGGCTAGCACTGAAGCTTTCTTT,CASSAQGASTEAFF
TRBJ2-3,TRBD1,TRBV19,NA,TGTGCCAGTAGTCCCGGGACAGCCACAGATACGCAGTATTTT,CASSPGTATDTQYF
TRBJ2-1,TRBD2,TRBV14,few,TGTGCCAGCAGCCAAGTAGGGCTAGCGGGGGGGCCTAGCAATGAGCAGTTCTTC,CASSQVGLAGGPSNEQFF
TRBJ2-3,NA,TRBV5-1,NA,TGCGCCAGCAGCTCCCGGACTGTGAGAGCAAATACGCAGTATTTT,CASSSRTVRANTQYF